This is a list of T cell receptor beta chains from one sample in a study of blood T cell repertoires in COVID-19. Clones were read by immunoSEQ multiplex PCR, and TCRdb kept only the in-frame ones, dropping some. Of tens of thousands of clones in the sample, about 86% were seen once. Sample: peripheral blood. The receptors derive from a man between 65 and 80 years old with acute or convalescent COVID-19. The CDR3 runs from the conserved cysteine through the conserved F or W. A D gene is named only where the DNA matches it firmly. For some rows the clone size is stated as once, few or many, or as a class when expanded; others skip it.

CDR3 length,D gene,V gene,clone size,J gene,CDR3 DNA,CDR3 protein
14,.,TRBV5-1,.,TRBJ1-2,TGCGCCAGCAGCTTGGGGGTGTCAGGTTATGGCTACACCTTC,CASSLGVSGYGYTF
16,.,TRBV3-1/TRBV3-2,.,TRBJ2-7,TGTGCCAGCGACCAAGGAGGCATGGCGGGGTCCTACGAGCAGTACTTC,CASDQGGMAGSYEQYF
15,TRBD1,TRBV4-1,.,TRBJ2-7,TGCGCCAGCAGCCAAGAGGAGACAGGGGTAATCGAGCAGTACTTC,CASSQEETGVIEQYF
12,.,TRBV7-8,.,TRBJ1-1,TGTGCCAGCGGGCAGGGTTTCACTGAAGCTTTCTTT,CASGQGFTEAFF
15,.,TRBV19,.,TRBJ1-1,TGTGCCAGTAGTCCGGGCCACAGGGTCCTTGCTGAAGCTTTCTTT,CASSPGHRVLAEAFF
13,.,TRBV5-1,.,TRBJ1-1,TGCGCCAGCAGCCCTACAGGGAGTGAGGAAGCTTTCTTT,CASSPTGSEEAFF
20,TRBD2,TRBV28,.,TRBJ2-1,TGTGCCAGCACCCCAATGGGCTGGGGGACTAGCGGGAGTGGAGTCAATGAGCAGTTCTTC,CASTPMGWGTSGSGVNEQFF
15,.,TRBV10-3,.,TRBJ1-1,TGTGCCATCAGTGAAGGTCAGGGAGGGAACACTGAAGCTTTCTTT,CAISEGQGGNTEAFF
17,.,TRBV30,.,TRBJ2-1,TGTGCCTGGAGTGGGGAGGCTAGCTATGGTGGGCACAATGAGCAGTTCTTC,CAWSGEASYGGHNEQFF
14,.,TRBV6-1,.,TRBJ2-1,TGTGCCAGCAGTGAAGAGAGGGTATATTCGGAGCAGTTCTTC,CASSEERVYSEQFF
15,.,TRBV4-3,.,TRBJ1-5,TGCGCCAGCAGCCAAGATACCCAGGGCAATCAGCCCCAGCATTTT,CASSQDTQGNQPQHF
16,.,TRBV19,.,TRBJ1-1,TGTGCCAGTAGTGCTCCCCGCTCAGGGTTAAACACTGAAGCTTTCTTT,CASSAPRSGLNTEAFF
14,.,TRBV5-1,.,TRBJ2-1,TGCGCCAGCAGCGTAGGCGGCACCTACAATGAGCAGTTCTTC,CASSVGGTYNEQFF
13,.,TRBV5-1,.,TRBJ1-6,TGCGCCAGCAGCTTGGGAGGAGGTTCACCCCTCCACTTT,CASSLGGGSPLHF
12,.,TRBV29-1,.,TRBJ1-1,TGCAGCCCCGACCGGGAGGGTACTGAAGCTTTCTTT,CSPDREGTEAFF
15,TRBD1,TRBV28,.,TRBJ2-7,TGTGCCAGCAGTTTTCAGGGACAGGGGGCGCCCGAGCAGTACTTC,CASSFQGQGAPEQYF
15,.,TRBV5-1,.,TRBJ1-2,TGCGCCAGCAGCCCGACAGGCGGGTGGAACTATGGCTACACCTTC,CASSPTGGWNYGYTF
11,.,TRBV29-1,.,TRBJ1-1,TGCAGCGTTCATTCAGGAAATGAAGCTTTCTTT,CSVHSGNEAFF
14,.,TRBV5-1,.,TRBJ1-4,TGCGCCAGCAGCCTACAGACAACTAATGAAAAACTGTTTTTT,CASSLQTTNEKLFF
15,.,TRBV7-2,.,TRBJ2-2,TGTGCCAGCAGCTTAGGGGGGGCGAACACCGGGGAGCTGTTTTTT,CASSLGGANTGELFF
12,.,TRBV28,.,TRBJ1-1,TGTGCCAGCAGCCTACTCGCAGGTGCAGCTTTCTTT,CASSLLAGAAFF
15,TRBD2,TRBV14,.,TRBJ2-1,TGTGCCAGCAGCCAAGTTACTAGCGGGTACAATGAGCAGTTCTTC,CASSQVTSGYNEQFF
15,TRBD1,TRBV10-3,.,TRBJ1-6,TGTGCCATCAGTTCGACAGGGGGTAAAGCTTCGACCCTCCACTTT,CAISSTGGKASTLHF
14,TRBD1,TRBV7-3,.,TRBJ1-6,TGTGCCAGCAGCTTGACAGGGCGAAATTCACCCCTCCACTTT,CASSLTGRNSPLHF
17,.,TRBV3-1/TRBV3-2,.,TRBJ1-4,TGTGCCAGCAGCCAAGATCAGCGCGTCCCCCTGCCGGAAAAACTGTTTTTT,CASSQDQRVPLPEKLFF
16,TRBD1,TRBV4-2,.,TRBJ1-1,TGTGCCAGCAGCGGGCAGGGGGCTGGTCCGAACACTGAAGCTTTCTTT,CASSGQGAGPNTEAFF
15,.,TRBV28,once,TRBJ1-3,TGTGCCACCGGCCAGGCTCAGGTAGCTGGAAACACCATATATTTT,CATGQAQVAGNTIYF
14,.,TRBV4-2,.,TRBJ2-3,TGTGCCAGCAGCCAAGACGGAGCTGAAGATACGCAGTATTTT,CASSQDGAEDTQYF
16,.,TRBV7-7,.,TRBJ2-5,TGTGCCAGCAGCTCAGGCGTGCGGGCCCTCCAAGAGACCCAGTACTTC,CASSSGVRALQETQYF
17,TRBD1,TRBV7-9,.,TRBJ2-3,TGTGCCAGCACCTTAACCGGGACAGGGGGGGACACAGATACGCAGTATTTT,CASTLTGTGGDTDTQYF
18,.,TRBV18,.,TRBJ1-4,TGTGCCAGCTCACCACGGTGGTATAACTCTCAACCGGAGGAAAAACTGTTTTTT,CASSPRWYNSQPEEKLFF
15,TRBD1,TRBV5-6,.,TRBJ1-1,TGTGCCAGCAGCCCTCGGACAGGGGGGGGCACTGAAGCTTTCTTT,CASSPRTGGGTEAFF
14,TRBD1,TRBV5-5,.,TRBJ1-2,TGTGCCAGCAGCGAATTAACAGGGGGCGGCGGCTACACCTTC,CASSELTGGGGYTF
14,.,TRBV4-1,few,TRBJ2-5,TGCGCCAGCAGCCTGTCAGGGTACCAAGAGACCCAGTACTTC,CASSLSGYQETQYF
13,.,TRBV11-3,.,TRBJ2-2,TGTGCCAGCAGCTTAGAAGCCCCCGGGGAGCTGTTTTTT,CASSLEAPGELFF
18,TRBD1,TRBV7-6,.,TRBJ2-6,TGTGCCAGCAGCCCCGGACAGGGGTCGAACTCTGGGGCCAACGTCCTGACTTTC,CASSPGQGSNSGANVLTF
12,.,TRBV7-2,.,TRBJ2-5,TGTGCCAGCAGCGAAAACCGGGAGACCCAGTACTTC,CASSENRETQYF
14,TRBD1,TRBV4-1,.,TRBJ2-7,TGCGCCAGCAGCCGAGGGACAGGGAGCTACGAGCAGTACTTC,CASSRGTGSYEQYF
16,.,TRBV7-8,few,TRBJ1-1,TGTGCCAGCAGTCCTCGTCGGGTGCCCCTGAACACTGAAGCTTTCTTT,CASSPRRVPLNTEAFF
15,.,TRBV6-5,once,TRBJ2-3,TGTGCCAGCAGTCTACGCCGGGGAAGCACAGATACGCAGTATTTT,CASSLRRGSTDTQYF
14,.,TRBV27,once,TRBJ1-4,TGTGCCAGCAGTTCCTCCTGGGACATCGGCAAACTGTTTTTT,CASSSSWDIGKLFF
15,TRBD2,TRBV7-8,.,TRBJ2-2,TGTGCCAGCAGTCTCCGGACTAGCAGGACCGGGGAGCTGTTTTTT,CASSLRTSRTGELFF
17,.,TRBV19,.,TRBJ1-3,TGTGCCTGTAAAGAACACAGGGACACCAACTCTGGAAACACCATATATTTT,CACKEHRDTNSGNTIYF
11,.,TRBV23-1,.,TRBJ2-2,TGCGCGGGGCGGCCTGCTGGGGAGCTGTTTTTT,CAGRPAGELFF
14,.,TRBV30,.,TRBJ2-2,TGTGCCTGGAGTGAGGGAGCGGTGACCGGGGAGCTGTTTTTT,CAWSEGAVTGELFF
16,TRBD2,TRBV5-4,.,TRBJ2-2,TGTGCCAGCAGATCAGGACTAGCGGAAAACACCGGGGAGCTGTTTTTT,CASRSGLAENTGELFF
16,TRBD2,TRBV5-1,.,TRBJ2-5,TGCGCCAGCAGCTTGCTAGGACTAGGTGTCGGAGAGACCCAGTACTTC,CASSLLGLGVGETQYF
13,.,TRBV2,.,TRBJ1-5,TGTGCCAGCAGTCCACAGGGAAATCAGCCCCAGCATTTT,CASSPQGNQPQHF
16,TRBD2,TRBV11-1,.,TRBJ2-4,TGTGCCAGCAGCTTTGAAGCGGGGATAGCCAAAAACATTCAGTACTTC,CASSFEAGIAKNIQYF
16,.,TRBV4-1,.,TRBJ1-5,TGCGCCAGCAGCCAGGTTTTACAGACTAGCAATCAGCCCCAGCATTTT,CASSQVLQTSNQPQHF
16,TRBD1,TRBV19,.,TRBJ1-2,TGTGCCAGTAGTTCCAGCCTACAGGGGGCAAGCTATGGCTACACCTTC,CASSSSLQGASYGYTF
12,.,TRBV15,few,TRBJ1-5,TGTGCCACCAGCGGAGACTGGGGCGCCCAGCATTTT,CATSGDWGAQHF
14,.,TRBV28,.,TRBJ1-1,TGTGCCAGCGGGGAAGGGGGAATAGGCACTGAAGCTTTCTTT,CASGEGGIGTEAFF